The present entry profiles one T cell receptor beta chain with its context. The sample originates from a study of blood T cell repertoires in COVID-19. The table came from immunoSEQ multiplex PCR; TCRdb's copy has only in-frame clones and leaves some out. The table shows approximately 300,000 clones, with 70% to 90% occurring only once. The participants were between roughly 18 and 89 years old and came from about two dozen US areas. This CDR3 is built from 13 residues. V was pared by 6 bases and J by 6 bases, with 14 bases between. Per germline, CDR1 WNHNN and CDR2 SYGVQD (reference sequence). The chain employs TRBV10-1 and TRBJ1-2; the D gene is possibly TRBD1 (5 bases). Sequences were obtained from PBMCs or T cells enriched from blood (not recorded which). The origin of this receptor is a woman aged 30 to 39 who had recovered from COVID-19. The CDR3 protein is CASRGGLGDGYTF. CDR3 DNA sequence: TGCGCCAGCAGGGGGGGATTAGGGGATGGCTACACCTTC.